This section outlines one TCR beta chain sequence together with its context. Clones were sequenced by immunoSEQ multiplex PCR, and TCRdb holds only the in-frame ones, with some missing. The sample holds 150,000 or so clones; 90% to 95% are singletons and the top ten take 4.1%. The sample belongs to a study of control samples from healthy donors and cancer patients. The V end lost 7 bases, the J end lost 1 base, and 11 bases lay between the germline ends. Germline V gene data show CDR1 as MNHEY and CDR2 as SVGAGI. The CDR3 is made up of 15 amino acids. This receptor was obtained from a woman between 55 and 75 years old in good health. Sequencing was carried out using blood. This chain joins TRBV6-5 and TRBJ2-6, with TRBD1 as a possible D gene (6 bases). The CDR3 sequence: CASKLGGSGANVLTF. The CDR3 DNA reads TGTGCCAGCAAGTTAGGGGGATCTGGGGCCAACGTCCTGACTTTC.